This TCR beta chain came from a study of human T cells and chemical hapten exposure. Study background: Small pooled library volume differences mainly caused per-sample TCR yield variation. Study results and limitations: Expanded TCRs were compared with controls, and the expanded TCRs formed significantly more large CDR3 similarity clusters.

V was pared by 2 bases and J by 0 bases, with 20 bases between. The CDR3 loop spans 18 amino acids. Germline loops: CDR1 SNHLY, CDR2 FYNNEI. The library tagged each cDNA molecule with unique molecular identifiers. TCRdb used MiXCR to reprocess the RACE reads, holding one entry per CDR3 protein. The sample shows about 380,000 distinct CDR3 sequences, 5.1% of them seen only once. This clonotype turned up a few times. Its antigen is unknown. Time point: pre-sensitization, week 0. Documented treatment: therapeutic diphenylcyclopropenone sensitization with weekly scalp DPC. The TCR originated in a woman aged 50 to 60 with alopecia areata. Some clones in this sample may be carry-over from other donors' samples. The sequenced sample was whole blood, obtained in connection with sensitization to the hapten diphenylcyclopropenone (DPC). The chain has TRBV2 and TRBJ2-7; TRBD1 might be the D (7 bases). CDR3 nucleotide sequence: TGTGCCAGCAGTGAACCTTATGATTGGGGGGACAGCTCCTACGAGCAGTACTTC. Translating gives CASSEPYDWGDSSYEQYF.